This T cell receptor beta chain originates from a study of cytotoxic CD8 clonotypes in ibrutinib-treated CLL. The overall study: Outcomes included around 24 partial and 2 complete responses; after median around 65 months, roughly 15 stayed remitted and about twelve progressed. General study points: Clonality at baseline surpassed age-matched healthy donors and tracked circulating CD8+ T-cell counts.

This clone was seen only once. The antigen is not known. The CDR3 contains 16 residues. Germline V CDR1 and CDR2: SGHVS, FQNEAQ. The trim removed 0 bases at V and 4 bases at J, leaving 6 bases unmatched. A 1 in 200,000 to 1 in 1 million T cell depth was the sequencing target. TCRdb's table, derived via immunoSEQ multiplex PCR, lists solely in-frame clones and lacks some. The sample contains approximately 53,000 clones, approximately 87% of which appear only once. For TCR beta libraries, roughly 2 micrograms of genomic DNA were obtained from cryopreserved PBMCs. The chain combines TRBV7-8 with TRBJ2-7; 10 nucleotides line up with TRBD2. The clonotype was recovered from a human donor with chronic lymphocytic leukemia. The sequencing used PBMCs, collected after 24 months of ibrutinib treatment. This CDR3 reads CASSLARPSGSYEQYF. The CDR3 DNA reads as TGTGCCAGCAGCTTAGCGCGGCCTAGCGGGAGTTACGAGCAGTACTTC.